The 2 T cell receptor beta chains reported below all come from one sample, sequenced in a study of control samples from healthy donors and cancer patients (dated by TCRdb to the early 2020s). Receptor amplification or capture employed the immunoSEQ multiplex PCR assay. Held by TCRdb, this immuneACCESS table contains in-frame sequences only and omits some clones. Under half of the omission traces to an unresolved V gene where checked; the cause of the rest is unknown. In all, the sample holds fewer than 200,000 clones, and nearly 90% of those were seen once. Clones ranked in the top ten supply 1.1% to 1.5% of the sample. Sequences were obtained from blood. Receptors originate from a woman aged 45-59 years in good health.

This sequence joins TRBV6-6 and TRBJ1-2, with a weak D call TRBD1 (5 bases). Germline CDR1 MNHNY, CDR2 SVGAGI (reference sequence). Trimming shortened V by 5 bases and J by 7 bases, and 14 bases separated the two germline ends. This CDR3 contains 13 residues. CDR3 bases: TGTGCCAGCAGTAGGATCCAGGGTTTTGGCTACACCTTC. Its translation is CASSRIQGFGYTF.

The V and J genes are TRBV11-1 and TRBJ1-6, with a possible D match to TRBD1 (5 bases). The germline V and J ends were trimmed by 1 base and 7 bases, with 8 bases remaining between them. CDR1 is SGHAT and CDR2 is FQDESV in the germline V gene (reference sequence). This CDR3 spans 14 amino acids. The CDR3 DNA is TGTGCCAGCAGCTTAGACAGGCAAAATTCACCCCTCCACTTT. Translation gives CASSLDRQNSPLHF. The full variable domain, in which reference TRBV11-1 and TRBJ1-6 provide the parts outside the CDR3, is EAEVAQSPRYKITEKSQAVAFWCDPISGHATLYWYRQILGQGPELLVQFQDESVVDDSQLPKDRFSAERLKGVDSTLKIQPAELGDSAMYLCASSLDRQNSPLHFGNGTRLTVT.